Detailed here is one T cell receptor beta chain. Primers for the PCR totalled 60 Vbeta and 13 Jbeta. The data were produced by immunoSEQ multiplex PCR, yet TCRdb's version contains in-frame clones alone and is incomplete. The top ten hold 4% to 6.5% of the sample, which has 130,000 or so clones, 85% to 90% seen once. The V segment lost 6 bases and the J segment 3 bases; nucleotides outside the gene matches: 11. In germline, CDR1 is MNHEY, CDR2 SVGAGI. The CDR3 has 15 amino acids. This entry comes from a study of cytomegalovirus exposure and HLA in healthy donors. Sequencing was carried out using PBMCs. This rearrangement joins TRBV6-5 to TRBJ2-7; 7 bases line up with TRBD2. The sequence came from a woman aged 25 to 45 in good health and CMV-seronegative. The CDR3 loop reads CASSPVERGSYEQYF. CDR3 DNA: TGTGCCAGCAGCCCTGTGGAGCGGGGTAGCTACGAGCAGTACTTC.